Detailed here is one TCR beta chain. Between the trimmed V and J ends, which lost 0 bases and 10 bases, there was a span of 9 bases. CDR1 is SGHAT, CDR2 FQNNGV, per germline. This CDR3 region has 12 residues. The sample comes from a study of T cell repertoires in cytomegalovirus infection. Study in general: Carrying CMV and the relevant HLA type showed in public TCR beta signatures.

MiXCR, run by TCRdb on the reads, gives a single entry per CDR3 protein. The sample shows 500,000 to 600,000 distinct CDR3 sequences, 15% to 20% of them seen only once. V usage is TRBV11-2 and J usage is TRBJ1-1, with TRBD1 as a possible D gene (5 bases). What was sequenced was CD8+ T cells from PBMCs. The TCR originated in a human donor in good health (CMV status not recorded). Some clones in this sample may be carry-over from other donors' samples. CDR3 sequence reads: CASSLERGLAFF. CDR3 DNA: TGTGCCAGCAGCTTAGAGAGGGGTTTAGCTTTCTTT.